Each of the 26 T cell receptor beta chains below was sequenced from the same sample in a study of identical twins. Each CDR3 protein is one row after TCRdb ran MiXCR on the 5' RACE reads. The repertoire holds more than 600,000 distinct CDR3 sequences, with around a sixth as singletons. The sample was also linked to a second study, of T cells expressing NK-cell markers.

Sequenced input: PBMCs. These receptors were collected from a woman aged 18-30 years in good health.

The chain links TRBV20-1 to TRBJ1-1; unclear D gene. Germline V gene sequence: CDR1 DFQATT, CDR2 SNEGSKA (reference sequence). The CDR3 is 14 amino acids. The germline V and J ends were trimmed by 6 bases and 0 bases, with 14 bases remaining between them. CDR3 sequence reads: CSAPSAPLNTEAFF. In DNA form, the CDR3 reads TGCAGTGCCCCCAGCGCGCCGTTGAACACTGAAGCTTTCTTT.

This clonotype has just a few counts. This sequence joins TRBV20-1 and TRBJ2-7, with D possibly matching TRBD2 (6 bases). This CDR3 is built from 13 residues. Germline lookup yields CDR1 DFQATT and CDR2 SNEGSKA (reference sequence). V shed 0 bases and J shed 7 bases, with 13 bases lying between them. The CDR3 bases are TGCAGTGCTAGAGACCCCGGGACTGGAGAGCAGTACTTC. It yields the protein CSARDPGTGEQYF.

This clonotype turned up a few times. The CDR3 sequence: CAWRVAGNRELFF. The CDR3 DNA sequence: TGTGCCTGGAGAGTCGCAGGGAACAGGGAGCTGTTTTTT. The gene calls are TRBV30 and TRBJ2-2, with a possible D match to TRBD1 (5 bases). Per germline, CDR1 GTSNPN and CDR2 SVGIG (reference sequence). This CDR3 has 13 amino acids. Trimming took off 3 bases at V and 9 bases at J, with 14 bases between the two ends.

V is TRBV29-1 and J is TRBJ1-1, with D tentatively TRBD1 (5 bases). Trimming pared 8 bases from V and 4 bases from J, leaving 14 bases between. The CDR3 covers 12 residues. Per the germline V gene, CDR1 is SQVTM and CDR2 is ANQGSEA. CDR3 bases: TGCAGCTTACAACAGGAGGGCACTGAAGCTTTCTTT. Translating gives CSLQQEGTEAFF.

The rearrangement joins TRBV5-1 to TRBJ1-2; tentative D call: TRBD1 (5 bases). V lost 5 bases to trimming and J lost 4 bases, with 9 bases between them. The CDR3 consists of 12 residues. In germline, CDR1 is SGHRS, CDR2 YFSETQ. The CDR3 region has the DNA TGCGCCAGCAGTCGGGACTTCTATGGCTACACCTTC. Its translation: CASSRDFYGYTF.

Points on this clonotype: The junction departs from the called germline gene at one end, perhaps through a read error. This chain links TRBV12-3 or TRBV12-4 with TRBJ1-1; D gene uncertain. This CDR3 is 10 amino acids long. The CDR3 DNA follows: TGTGCCAGCAGTCCCGCAATCGGCATCTTT. It is translated as CASSPAIGIF.

This clonotype was counted between two and nine times. The J gene is TRBJ2-7, the V gene TRBV29-1; D remains unclear. V lost 6 bases and J 3 bases, leaving 6 bases between the germline ends. CDR1 and CDR2 (germline): SQVTM, ANQGSEA. This CDR3 is built from 10 residues. CDR3 DNA: TGCAGCGTCCTCTTCTACGAGCAGTACTTC. It is translated as CSVLFYEQYF.

This clonotype occurred a few times. The J gene is TRBJ2-2, the V gene TRBV10-3; possibly TRBD2 for D (6 bases). The CDR3 is 18 residues long. Germline CDR1 is ENHRY and CDR2 is SYGVKD. V was cut by 3 bases and J by 6 bases, with 23 bases left in between. CDR3 in amino acids: CAISDRPGTAWASGELFF. The CDR3 nucleotides read TGTGCCATCAGTGACCGACCGGGGACTGCCTGGGCGTCCGGGGAGCTGTTTTTT.

The chain employs TRBV7-9 and TRBJ2-2; D not certain. The CDR3 extends over 13 amino acids. CDR1 is SEHNR and CDR2 is FQNEAQ in the germline V gene (reference sequence). V was trimmed by 4 bases and J by 6 bases, leaving 9 bases between them. The chain's CDR3 is CASSSPGPGELFF. The CDR3, as DNA: TGTGCCAGCAGCTCCCCTGGTCCCGGGGAGCTGTTTTTT.

In its sample, this clonotype was seen a few times. CDR3 protein: CASSYSYSSGGAMYF. CDR3 sequence (DNA): TGTGCCAGCAGTTACTCATACTCCAGTGGGGGTGCGATGTATTTT. The genes are TRBV6-2 or TRBV6-3 and TRBJ2-3, with D perhaps matching TRBD1 or TRBD2 (5 bases each). The CDR3 is 15 residues long. The germline gives CDR1 MNHEY, CDR2 SVGEGT. Trimming stripped 0 bases from V and 14 bases from J, with 21 bases between.

This clonotype occurred a few times. The chain links TRBV6-1 to TRBJ1-4; tentative D call: TRBD1 (5 bases). The CDR3 is 14 amino acids. The V gene's germline CDR1 is MNHNS and CDR2 SASEGT. V lost 10 bases and J 5 bases, leaving 17 bases between the germline ends. The CDR3 nucleotides read TGTGCCACCTCCATCGCGGGGGGGAATGAAAAACTGTTTTTT. Encoded protein: CATSIAGGNEKLFF.

Written as DNA, the CDR3 is TGCAGTGCTAGAGATCCCCTAGCGGGACATACCCAAGAGACCCAGTACTTC. The encoded protein is CSARDPLAGHTQETQYF. The chain carries TRBV20-1 and TRBJ2-5; 9 bases align to TRBD2. Germline-derived CDR1 and CDR2 are DFQATT and SNEGSKA (reference sequence). The CDR3 runs to 17 residues. V was clipped by 0 bases and J by 1 base; unmatched bases: 9.

The chain recombines TRBV3-1 with TRBJ2-7; perhaps TRBD2 as D (5 bases). The CDR3 runs to 13 residues. In germline, CDR1 is LGHDT, CDR2 YNNKEL (reference sequence). V lost 3 bases, J lost 7 bases, and 13 bases lay in between. CDR3 protein: CASSHLRVPEQYF. In DNA, the CDR3 is TGTGCCAGCAGCCATTTGAGGGTGCCTGAGCAGTACTTC.

The genes are TRBV20-1 and TRBJ2-2, with a tentative D call TRBD2 (6 bases). The CDR3 length is 16 residues. Trimming left V 0 bases short and J 1 base short, with 12 bases between. Germline V gene lookup returns CDR1 DFQATT and CDR2 SNEGSKA (reference sequence). CDR3 region: CSARDIARENTGELFF. As DNA, the CDR3 is TGCAGTGCTAGAGATATCGCGCGGGAGAACACCGGGGAGCTGTTTTTT.

This clonotype was seen only a few times. The V and J genes are TRBV9 and TRBJ2-1; TRBD2 aligns across 11 bases. Germline lookup yields CDR1 SGDLS and CDR2 YYNGEE. V gave up 0 bases and J gave up 4 bases; unmatched junction bases: 3. CDR3 length: 16 amino acids. The CDR3: CASSVGLAGGYNEQFF. The CDR3, as DNA: TGTGCCAGCAGCGTAGGCTTAGCGGGAGGGTACAATGAGCAGTTCTTC.

In this sample, this clonotype turned up many times. The rearrangement joins TRBV12-3 or TRBV12-4 to TRBJ2-5; the D is unclear. V gave up 2 bases and J gave up 13 bases, with 11 bases separating them. This CDR3 contains 11 residues. The CDR3 loop reads CASSLLDRRYF. In nucleotides, the CDR3 is TGTGCCAGCAGTTTATTGGACCGGCGGTACTTC.

The rearrangement links TRBV6-5 to TRBJ2-1; no definite D call. Germline V gene lookup returns CDR1 MNHEY and CDR2 SVGAGI. The CDR3 has 13 residues. Trimming left V 2 bases short and J 6 bases short, with 8 bases between. CDR3 amino acids: CASSYRRSNEQFF. CDR3 coding DNA: TGTGCCAGCAGTTACCGCCGCTCCAATGAGCAGTTCTTC.

This clonotype came up a few times. The chain employs TRBV20-1 and TRBJ2-7, with 11 bases identical to TRBD2. The ends lost 4 bases at V and 5 bases at J; junction bases unmatched: 7. CDR3 size: 14 residues. CDR1 DFQATT and CDR2 SNEGSKA come from the germline V gene (reference sequence). The CDR3 loop reads CSANIAGGSHEQYF. The CDR3 DNA sequence: TGCAGTGCTAACATAGCGGGAGGGTCCCACGAGCAGTACTTC.

This clonotype was recorded at least ten times. The chain couples TRBV6-2 or TRBV6-3 to TRBJ2-1, with D possibly TRBD2 on 6 matching bases. The CDR3 sequence is 14 residues long. Trimming pared 7 bases from V and 0 bases from J, leaving 10 bases between. Germline V gives CDR1 MNHEY, CDR2 SVGEGT. The CDR3 protein is CASTGGPSYNEQFF. As DNA, the CDR3 is TGTGCCAGCACCGGAGGGCCCTCCTACAATGAGCAGTTCTTC.

This clonotype was counted between two and nine times. This chain joins TRBV5-1 and TRBJ2-4; D might be TRBD2 (5 bases). CDR3 length: 14 amino acids. Germline assignment: CDR1 SGHRS and CDR2 YFSETQ. Trimming removed 1 base at V and 8 bases at J, with 13 bases between. CDR3 bases: TGCGCCAGCAGCTTGTATGCCCTGCGGGACATTCAGTACTTC. Its translation is CASSLYALRDIQYF.

V and J are TRBV7-2 and TRBJ1-5; a weak D match, TRBD1 (5 bases). The CDR3 totals 16 residues. Germline assignment: CDR1 SGHTA and CDR2 FQGNSA. V was trimmed by 2 bases and J by 0 bases, leaving 11 bases between them. DNA for the CDR3: TGTGCCAGCAGCTTAATGGCAAGGGGTAGCAATCAGCCCCAGCATTTT. Its protein product is CASSLMARGSNQPQHF.

This clonotype was detected a few times. CDR3 loop: CASAGTAKGSGNTIYF. In DNA form, the CDR3 reads TGTGCCAGCGCCGGGACAGCAAAAGGCTCTGGAAACACCATATATTTT. V usage is TRBV10-3 and J usage is TRBJ1-3, with 7 bases matching TRBD1. The germline CDR1 and CDR2 sequences are ENHRY and SYGVKD. This CDR3 is 16 amino acids long. Losses at the gene ends were 10 bases for V and 0 bases for J; bases not matched to a gene: 12.

This clonotype came up many times. This chain uses TRBV20-1 with TRBJ2-5; TRBD1 agrees at 8 bases. The CDR3 spans 14 residues. Per germline, CDR1 DFQATT and CDR2 SNEGSKA (reference sequence). The junction had 17 bases not matched to a gene; V was cut back by 8 bases and J by 9 bases. CDR3 nucleotide sequence: TGCAGTCCATCAGGTCAGGGGGCCCTAGGTGCCCAGTACTTC. This encodes CSPSGQGALGAQYF.

The chain couples TRBV7-2 to TRBJ2-5; the D is unclear. Germline CDR1 is SGHTA and CDR2 is FQGNSA. The V end was cut by 3 bases, the J end by 9 bases, with 17 bases between. The CDR3 has 14 residues. DNA for the CDR3: TGTGCCAGCAGCTTGTTTACAGATCGGGTGTCCCAGTACTTC. It specifies CASSLFTDRVSQYF. The whole variable domain, remainder taken from reference TRBV7-2 and TRBJ2-5, is GAGVSQSPSNKVTEKGKDVELRCDPISGHTALYWYRQSLGQGLEFLIYFQGNSAPDKSGLPSDRFSAERTGGSVSTLTIQRTQQEDSAVYLCASSLFTDRVSQYFGPGTRLLVL.

The genes are TRBV20-1 and TRBJ2-1; no clear D gene. Germline V gives CDR1 DFQATT, CDR2 SNEGSKA (reference sequence). V lost 2 bases to trimming and J lost 7 bases, with 9 bases between them. The CDR3 spans 12 residues. The CDR3 sequence is CSARPSKNEQFF. CDR3 coding DNA: TGCAGTGCTAGACCTTCGAAAAATGAGCAGTTCTTC.

The chain carries TRBV7-2 and TRBJ2-1; 10 bases are a match to TRBD2. Unmatched junction bases numbered 1, after V lost 1 base and J lost 7 bases. The germline CDR1 and CDR2 sequences are SGHTA and FQGNSA. The CDR3 has 14 residues. CDR3 amino acids: CASSLVSGRNEQFF. The CDR3 bases are TGTGCCAGCAGCTTAGTTAGCGGGAGGAATGAGCAGTTCTTC.